This TCR beta chain was sequenced during a study of CD8+ T cells in alopecia areata. Isolated RNA was reverse transcribed into cDNA used as the sequencing template. Generated by immunoSEQ multiplex PCR, the TCRdb table keeps only in-frame clones and is missing some. The repertoire holds about 170,000 clones, about 72% seen once, with roughly an eighth in the top ten. The study, taken as a whole, reports: Patients showed less clear TCR sequence sharing than mice, possibly partly because of HLA diversity. Normal-skin resident alphabeta T cells also appear among scalp sample sequences.

CDR3 size: 14 residues. Germline CDR1 reads SQVTM; CDR2 reads ANQGSEA. The V gene lost 4 bases and the J gene lost 0 bases, with 12 bases spanning the gap. Collected material from alopecia areata patients comprised lesional scalp punch biopsies and peripheral blood. The researchers isolated CD4+ and CD8+ T cells from PBMCs by sorting. About this clone itself: Its matching antigen is unknown.

The specimen was CD8+ T cells sorted from blood, collected at week 0. This receptor was obtained from a human donor with alopecia areata. The chain couples TRBV29-1 to TRBJ1-2; D is undetermined. The CDR3 bases are TGCAGCGTTGTGGTACGGACCACTAACTATGGCTACACCTTC. Its protein product is CSVVVRTTNYGYTF.